This T cell receptor (beta chain) was recorded in a study of blood T cell repertoires in COVID-19. The wider study: Samples taken during acute and convalescent COVID-19 were collected in the United States, Italy and Spain. T cells, B-cell-depleted T cells, or PBMCs supplied cDNA or gDNA.

Authors' analysis steps: Using reference gene primer amplification, nucleated cell counts were estimated. The protocol was immunoSEQ multiplex PCR, while the TCRdb copy is restricted to in-frame clones and leaves out a portion. D and trimming were read from the DNA, whereas the V and J calls and clone size are those reported in that table. The sample includes some 290,000 clones, around nine tenths seen only once; the top ten take 11%. The Seattle site enrolled patients during active infection and followed them longitudinally. Germline lookup yields CDR1 KGHDR and CDR2 SFDVKD. Germline trimming cut 0 bases from V and 6 bases from J; bases unmatched to any gene: 15. The CDR3 is made up of 19 amino acids.

The sequenced material came from peripheral blood. The chain joins TRBV24-1 to TRBJ2-2; 7 positions match TRBD1. This sequence was found in a woman in her twenties or thirties with COVID-19, enrolled during active disease. The CDR3 DNA sequence: TGTGCCACCAGTGATTTGGTCCCGACAGGGCTAGCCGGCGCCGGGGAGCTGTTTTTT. Amino acid sequence: CATSDLVPTGLAGAGELFF.